This T cell receptor (beta chain) was sequenced for a study of brain metastases from non-small cell lung cancer. V gave up 1 base and J gave up 7 bases, with 8 bases separating them. Germline CDR1 reads SEHNR; CDR2 reads FQNEAQ (reference sequence). This CDR3 spans 13 amino acids. Profiling relied on immunoSEQ multiplex PCR, and the TCRdb table lists in-frame clones only, not all of them. The profile covers about 1,500 clones, with about 88% appearing a single time and around 4.7% taken by the ten largest. Material for sequencing was tumor-adjacent normal tissue. This TCR came from a donor over 35 with non-small cell lung cancer. The rearrangement joins TRBV7-9 to TRBJ1-5, with D uncertain. CDR3 in DNA: TGTGCCAGCAGCTTAGATGCGGTCCAGCCCCAGCATTTT. Translating gives CASSLDAVQPQHF.